A selection of T cell receptor beta chains follows, all from one sample in a study of neoadjuvant anti-PD-1 for oral cavity cancer. TCRdb's copy holds only in-frame clones and misses some; the assay was immunoSEQ multiplex PCR. The table includes about 15,000 clones, about 70% detected once. This sample comprised PBMCs, obtained before nivolumab (anti-PD-1) treatment. The receptors stem from a person aged 35 to 85 with oral cavity squamous cell carcinoma. Each CDR3 is given with its conserved first and last residue. D genes are given only for firm matches. Only part of the rows carry a size: once, few, many, or a class if the clone is expanded.

TRBV14	-	TRBD2	TRBJ2-1	TGTGCCAGCAGCCAAGCAGCGGGGGGAAACAATGAGCAGTTCTTC	CASSQAAGGNNEQFF
TRBV6-4	few	-	TRBJ1-2	TGTGCCAGCAGGTCGATGAGGGCTCACTATGGCTACACCTTC	CASRSMRAHYGYTF
TRBV19	-	-	TRBJ1-1	TGTGCCAGTACCCCACAGGGCGAGGGGACTGAAGCTTTCTTT	CASTPQGEGTEAFF
TRBV9	-	TRBD2	TRBJ2-1	TGTGCCAGCAGCGGAATAGGACTAGCGGGGCGCAATGAGCAGTTCTTC	CASSGIGLAGRNEQFF
TRBV5-1	-	-	TRBJ2-2	TGCGCCAGCAGCTCAGGGATGAACACCGGGGAGCTGTTTTTT	CASSSGMNTGELFF
TRBV6-5	-	-	TRBJ1-6	TGTGCCAGCAGGCTAGACAGTCGCAAATTTTCACCCCTCCACTTT	CASRLDSRKFSPLHF
TRBV19	few	-	TRBJ1-6	TGTGCCAGTAGAGGGGAGTTGGTAAATTCACCCCTCCACTTT	CASRGELVNSPLHF
TRBV27	-	TRBD2	TRBJ2-7	TGTGCCAGCAGTTTCGCTAGCGGGGGCCACTACGAGCAGTACTTC	CASSFASGGHYEQYF
TRBV5-1	once	-	TRBJ2-5	TGCGCCAGCAGCCGGGAGCTCGGGGAGACCCAGTACTTC	CASSRELGETQYF
TRBV7-9	once	-	TRBJ1-4	TGTGCCAGCAGCCCACGGGACACACCCCTGACTGCAACTAATGAAAAACTGTTTTTT	CASSPRDTPLTATNEKLFF
TRBV20-1	-	-	TRBJ1-2	TGCAGTGGCGGGGGAGCCTATGGCTACACCTTC	CSGGGAYGYTF
TRBV7-6	few	-	TRBJ1-3	TGTGCCAGCAGTTCTGGACAGACGGACTCTGGAAACACCATATATTTT	CASSSGQTDSGNTIYF
TRBV11-2	-	TRBD2	TRBJ2-7	TGTGCCAGCAGCTCAACTAGCGGGACCGACTACGAGCAGTACTTC	CASSSTSGTDYEQYF
TRBV5-4	once	-	TRBJ1-1	TGTGCCAGCAGCACCGGGACTTTCACTGAAGCTTTCTTT	CASSTGTFTEAFF
TRBV10-3	-	-	TRBJ2-5	TGTGCCATCAGTGATGGAGGGACACGGGGAGAGACCCAGTACTTC	CAISDGGTRGETQYF
TRBV5-1	-	-	TRBJ1-1	TGCGCCAGCAGCTCCTCGGGATCTTCTGGAACTGAAGCTTTCTTT	CASSSSGSSGTEAFF
TRBV28	few	-	TRBJ1-2	TGTGCCAGCAGTCCACCCCAAGGATGGGATACTTATGGCTACACCTTC	CASSPPQGWDTYGYTF
TRBV10-3	-	TRBD2	TRBJ2-1	TGTGCCATCAAAGGAACTAGCGCCACGAATGAGCAGTTCTTC	CAIKGTSATNEQFF
TRBV6-1	-	TRBD1	TRBJ1-1	TGTGCCAGCAGTGAAGCAGGGACAGGGAACACTGAAGCTTTCTTT	CASSEAGTGNTEAFF
TRBV6-6	-	TRBD2	TRBJ2-7	TGTGCCAGCAGTTATACCCCTAGCGGAGTGAGAATCGAGCAGTACTTC	CASSYTPSGVRIEQYF
TRBV18	-	-	TRBJ1-4	TGTGCCAGCTCACCACCCCCTGGTGCGGGGGAAAAACTGTTTTTT	CASSPPPGAGEKLFF
TRBV23-1	-	-	TRBJ1-1	TGCGCCAGCGGTCCGGGACGAGGCACTGAAGCTTTCTTT	CASGPGRGTEAFF
TRBV28	few	-	TRBJ1-2	TGTGCCAGCAGTTCCTACTATGGCTACACCTTC	CASSSYYGYTF
TRBV27	-	-	TRBJ1-2	TGTGCCAGCAGTTTATCGCCAGCTAACTATGGCTACACCTTC	CASSLSPANYGYTF
TRBV6-1	-	-	TRBJ2-4	TGTGCCAGCAGACCCGCCTCCGGGCAGTTTAGCATTCAGTACTTC	CASRPASGQFSIQYF
TRBV5-1	-	TRBD2	TRBJ2-3	TGCGCCAGCAAAGCGGCTAGCGGGAGAGGGGCGGATACGCAGTATTTT	CASKAASGRGADTQYF
TRBV15	-	TRBD1	TRBJ2-7	TGTGCCACCTCCTCAGGGGGAAACTCCTACGAGCAGTACTTC	CATSSGGNSYEQYF
TRBV5-1	-	TRBD1	TRBJ2-2	TGCGCCAGCAGCACCTCGACAGGGCAGGGGACCGGGGAGCTGTTTTTT	CASSTSTGQGTGELFF
TRBV6-1	-	-	TRBJ2-7	TGTGCCAGCAGTGAAAGCCCGCCTTCCAGGGAGCAGTACTTC	CASSESPPSREQYF
TRBV20-1	-	-	TRBJ1-2	TGCAGTGTCTTTGTCTATGGCTACACCTTC	CSVFVYGYTF
TRBV6-1	-	TRBD2	TRBJ2-2	TGTGCCAGCAGTGAAAGGCTAGCGGGGGGCCTCGGGGAGCTGTTTTTT	CASSERLAGGLGELFF
TRBV19	-	-	TRBJ2-1	TGTGCCAGTAGTATGGGCCCCAGGGGGGGGCGCCGGGAGCAGTTCTTC	CASSMGPRGGRREQFF
TRBV7-8	-	-	TRBJ2-3	TGTGCCAGCAGCTTAGCCTCGTATCCCACAGATACGCAGTATTTT	CASSLASYPTDTQYF
TRBV9	-	-	TRBJ1-1	TGTGCCAGCAGCGTATCTCCCCACGGGGCTGAAGCTTTCTTT	CASSVSPHGAEAFF
TRBV6-6	-	-	TRBJ2-3	TGTGCCAGCAGTTCCGGCGGATACGGCACAGATACGCAGTATTTT	CASSSGGYGTDTQYF
TRBV6-1	-	-	TRBJ2-7	TGTGCCAGCAGTGAAGAAGGGACACTCACCTACGAGCAGTACTTC	CASSEEGTLTYEQYF
TRBV20-1	-	-	TRBJ1-2	TGCAGTGCTAACAGGGAGGGGGCCTTC	CSANREGAF
TRBV6-5	-	TRBD2	TRBJ2-3	TGTGCCAGCAGCGGGACTAGCGTGAGCACAGATACGCAGTATTTT	CASSGTSVSTDTQYF
TRBV27	-	-	TRBJ1-2	TGTGCCAGCAGTTCGAACCTATACCGTGGGCATAACTATGGCTACACCTTC	CASSSNLYRGHNYGYTF
TRBV10-1	few	TRBD1	TRBJ1-6	TGCGCCAGCAGTCCGGGACAGGGTTCACCCCTCCACTTT	CASSPGQGSPLHF
TRBV6-5	-	-	TRBJ2-3	TGTGCCAGCAGTTACTCGCCAGTATCAGATACGCAGTATTTT	CASSYSPVSDTQYF
TRBV7-3	-	-	TRBJ1-2	TGTGCCAGCAGTGTGGCGGCAGGGGATGGCTACACCTTC	CASSVAAGDGYTF
TRBV14	-	TRBD1	TRBJ1-1	TGTGCCAGCAGCCATACGGGACAGCCGAACACTGAAGCTTTCTTT	CASSHTGQPNTEAFF
TRBV5-1	-	TRBD2	TRBJ2-2	TGCGCCAGCAGCTTTCCTCAGCGCGGGAGAAACACCGGGGAGCTGTTTTTT	CASSFPQRGRNTGELFF
TRBV5-1	-	-	TRBJ1-1	TGCGCCAGCAGCTTGGAATGGGCGAACACTGAAGCTTTCTTT	CASSLEWANTEAFF
TRBV5-1	-	TRBD1	TRBJ1-4	TGCGCCAGCAGCCCGGACAGGGCCGGGGATGAAAAACTGTTTTTT	CASSPDRAGDEKLFF
TRBV14	few	TRBD2	TRBJ2-1	TGTGCCAGCAGCCCCCCGGGACTAGCGGGGGGGCAAGATGAGCAGTTCTTC	CASSPPGLAGGQDEQFF
TRBV5-1	-	-	TRBJ2-5	TGCGCCAGCAGCTTGGCCACGAGGGTACCTTTCCAAGAGACCCAGTACTTC	CASSLATRVPFQETQYF
TRBV28	-	-	TRBJ2-5	TGTGCCAGCAGTTTAGGCGAGACCCAGTACTTC	CASSLGETQYF